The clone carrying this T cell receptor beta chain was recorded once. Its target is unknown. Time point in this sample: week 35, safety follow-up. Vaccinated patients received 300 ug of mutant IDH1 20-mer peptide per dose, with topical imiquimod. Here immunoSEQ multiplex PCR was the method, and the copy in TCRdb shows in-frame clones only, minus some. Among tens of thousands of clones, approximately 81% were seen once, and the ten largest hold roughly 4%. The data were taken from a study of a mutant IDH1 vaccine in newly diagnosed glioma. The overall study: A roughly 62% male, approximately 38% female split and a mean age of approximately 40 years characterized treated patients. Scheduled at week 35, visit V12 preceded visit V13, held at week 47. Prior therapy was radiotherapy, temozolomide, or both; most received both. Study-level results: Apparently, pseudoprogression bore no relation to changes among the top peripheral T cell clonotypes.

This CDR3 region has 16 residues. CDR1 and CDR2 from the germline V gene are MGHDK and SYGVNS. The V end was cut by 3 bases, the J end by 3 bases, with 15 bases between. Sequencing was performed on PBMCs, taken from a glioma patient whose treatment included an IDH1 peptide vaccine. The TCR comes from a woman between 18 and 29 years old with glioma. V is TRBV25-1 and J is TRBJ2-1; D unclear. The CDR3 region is CASSDALRSYYNEQFF. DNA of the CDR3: TGTGCCAGCAGTGACGCACTCCGAAGCTACTACAATGAGCAGTTCTTC.